This passage covers 3 T cell receptor beta chains from one sample sequenced in a study of blood T cells in healthy people across ages. Primed by a sample-barcoded 5' primer and a J-beta primer mix, a second PCR proceeded for 7 to 11 cycles. MiXCR was run by TCRdb on the 5' RACE reads, yielding one entry per CDR3 protein. Among 450,000 to 700,000 distinct CDR3 sequences, 27% were seen once, and the ten largest hold under 20%. Sequencing was performed on blood. The receptors were gathered from a woman in her sixties or seventies in good health.

The chain joins TRBV7-6 to TRBJ2-7; D is unresolved. CDR3 length: 12 amino acids. CDR1 and CDR2 from the germline V gene are SGHVS and FNYEAQ. V dropped 4 bases and J dropped 5 bases, with 9 bases sitting between them. The CDR3 region has the DNA TGTGCCAGCAGCTCCGAAGCCCACGAGCAGTACTTC. Its translation is CASSSEAHEQYF.

In its sample, this clonotype was seen a few times. The gene calls are TRBV5-4 and TRBJ2-1; D unresolved. This CDR3 region has 14 residues. Trimming shortened V by 4 bases and J by 5 bases, and 13 bases separated the two germline ends. Germline V gives CDR1 SGHNT, CDR2 YYREEE (reference sequence). The CDR3 DNA reads TGTGCCAGCAGCCTCTCGGTGGGGAACAATGAGCAGTTCTTC. It codes for CASSLSVGNNEQFF.

CDR3 DNA sequence: TGTGCCAGCAGCGAGACCAGACTAGGGGGCCAAGAGACCCAGTACTTC. Protein product: CASSETRLGGQETQYF. The genes are TRBV7-2 and TRBJ2-5; either TRBD1 or TRBD2 may supply D (6 bases each). Germline V gives CDR1 SGHTA, CDR2 FQGNSA. CDR3 length: 16 residues. Trimming shortened V by 5 bases and J by 1 base, and 17 bases separated the two germline ends. The variable domain in full, completed from reference TRBV7-2 and TRBJ2-5, reads GAGVSQSPSNKVTEKGKDVELRCDPISGHTALYWYRQSLGQGLEFLIYFQGNSAPDKSGLPSDRFSAERTGGSVSTLTIQRTQQEDSAVYLCASSETRLGGQETQYFGPGTRLLVL.